Each of the 12 T cell receptor beta chains below was sequenced from the same sample in a study of Ad26.COV2.S vaccination and SARS-CoV-2 variants. Treatment defined: roughly 20 received Ad26.COV2.S at low or high dose, single or two shots; 5 received placebo; per-sample allocation not given. Sampling was performed 63 days after the first vaccine or placebo injection. This table comes from immunoSEQ multiplex PCR, and its TCRdb copy is limited to in-frame clones, with some not included. The data hold around 450,000 clones, with less than 95% observed a single time. The source was peripheral blood, collected in a trial of Ad26.COV2.S vaccine versus placebo. These receptors all stem from a person between 18 and 59 years old who received the Ad26.COV2.S COVID-19 vaccine or a placebo.

CDR3 loop: CASSSRDRGLYEQYF. Written as DNA, the CDR3 is TGTGCCAGCAGCTCACGGGACAGGGGCCTCTACGAGCAGTACTTC. The chain carries TRBV11-2 and TRBJ2-7; 10 bases map to TRBD1. J lost 3 bases, V lost 4 bases, and 6 bases had no gene match. The CDR3 is 15 amino acids. The germline gives CDR1 SGHAT, CDR2 FQNNGV.

The chain has TRBV7-8 and TRBJ2-7; D not resolved. Per germline, CDR1 SGHVS and CDR2 FQNEAQ. The CDR3 runs 15 residues. V lost 4 bases and J lost 1, with 14 bases in between. The CDR3 DNA follows: TGTGCCAGCAGCTCCCTGACATCCAATTCCTACGAGCAGTACTTC. Translating it yields CASSSLTSNSYEQYF.

This clone has just one count. The chain is built from TRBV28 and TRBJ1-5; tentatively, D is TRBD1 (6 bases). The germline CDR1 and CDR2 sequences are MDHEN and SYDVKM. CDR3 size: 17 residues. Trimming left V 5 bases short and J 1 base short, with 18 bases between. In DNA form, the CDR3 reads TGTGCCAGCAGTCAGGACAGCAGCGGATTAAGCAATCAGCCCCAGCATTTT. It yields the protein CASSQDSSGLSNQPQHF.

CDR3: CASSLLTPGLARVETQYF. CDR3 nucleotide sequence: TGTGCCAGCAGTTTATTGACCCCCGGACTGGCACGGGTGGAGACCCAGTACTTC. The gene calls are TRBV28 and TRBJ2-5, with a tentative D call TRBD2 (5 bases). The germline V gene encodes CDR1 MDHEN and CDR2 SYDVKM. The CDR3 is made up of 18 amino acids. Trimming cost V 1 base and J 5 bases, with 23 bases left between them.

This clone was recorded a few times. V is TRBV5-1 and J is TRBJ1-2, with D hard to call. V lost 4 bases and J lost 6, with 13 bases in between. The CDR3 is made up of 13 amino acids. Germline V gene data show CDR1 as SGHRS and CDR2 as YFSETQ. This chain's CDR3 is CASSEGSLHGYTF. The CDR3 DNA reads TGCGCCAGCAGCGAGGGAAGTTTGCATGGCTACACCTTC.

The chain carries TRBV9 and TRBJ2-7; 8 bases map to TRBD2. The trim removed 5 bases at V and 6 bases at J, leaving 10 bases unmatched. CDR1 is SGDLS, CDR2 YYNGEE, per germline. This CDR3 contains 14 residues. This CDR3 is CASSPSGRAIEQYF. The CDR3, as DNA: TGTGCCAGCAGTCCAAGCGGGAGAGCGATCGAGCAGTACTTC.

The rearrangement uses TRBV6-2 or TRBV6-3 and TRBJ2-3; D assignment may be TRBD1 or TRBD2 (5 bases each). The CDR3 consists of 15 residues. Trimming cost V 5 bases and J 6 bases, with 18 bases left between them. Germline assignment: CDR1 MNHEY and CDR2 SVGEGT. The CDR3 region is CASSTDSVWGDTQYF. The CDR3 DNA reads as TGTGCCAGCAGTACCGACAGCGTGTGGGGGGATACGCAGTATTTT.

This chain links TRBV7-2 with TRBJ1-5, with a possible D match to TRBD1 (5 bases). Per germline, CDR1 SGHTA and CDR2 FQGNSA. The CDR3 totals 15 residues. V lost 3 bases and J lost 3, with 12 bases in between. CDR3 sequence (DNA): TGTGCCAGCAGCTTCGATGGGGCCGCCAATCAGCCCCAGCATTTT. It encodes CASSFDGAANQPQHF.

The CDR3 coding sequence is TGTGCCAGCAGCGCCGGGACAGGGGGTATCTACGAGCAGTACTTC. Amino acids: CASSAGTGGIYEQYF. The chain joins TRBV6-5 to TRBJ2-7, with 11 bases matching TRBD1. Looked up from germline, CDR1 is MNHEY and CDR2 is SVGAGI. V gave up 6 bases and J gave up 3 bases; unmatched junction bases: 7. This CDR3 is built from 15 residues.

The rearrangement links TRBV7-2 to TRBJ2-3; D not certain. The CDR3 sequence is 15 residues long. Germline V gene data show CDR1 as SGHTA and CDR2 as FQGNSA. Trimming shortened V by 1 base and J by 0 bases, and 8 bases separated the two germline ends. CDR3 nucleotide sequence: TGTGCCAGCAGCTTAGTGGCCGATAGCACAGATACGCAGTATTTT. It translates to CASSLVADSTDTQYF.

The chain uses TRBV19 and TRBJ2-5, with D unresolved. V lost 2 bases to trimming and J lost 2 bases, with 6 bases between them. CDR1 is LNHDA and CDR2 is SQIVND in the germline V gene (reference sequence). This CDR3 has 13 residues. DNA for the CDR3: TGTGCCAGTAGTATATTTGCTCAAGAGACCCAGTACTTC. It translates to CASSIFAQETQYF.

The chain links TRBV28 to TRBJ2-7, with a possible D match to TRBD1 (5 bases). The CDR3 spans 14 residues. V was shortened by 2 bases and J by 4 bases, with 12 bases between the two germline ends. CDR1 and CDR2 from the germline V gene are MDHEN and SYDVKM. This CDR3 reads CASSLHRWPYEQYF. The CDR3 region has the DNA TGTGCCAGCAGTTTACACAGGTGGCCTTACGAGCAGTACTTC.